This TCR beta chain originates from a study of blood T cell repertoires in COVID-19. Measured with immunoSEQ multiplex PCR; TCRdb has only the in-frame clones, and not every one. The sample lists about 60,000 clones; 72% were seen once. The CDR3 extends over 15 amino acids. The V end lost 2 bases, the J end lost 7 bases, and 17 bases lay between the germline ends. CDR1 and CDR2 (germline): SGHVS, FQNEAQ. The receptor was isolated from a woman in her seventies with COVID-19, enrolled during active disease. The V and J genes are TRBV7-8 and TRBJ1-2, with D tentatively TRBD1 (6 bases). The sample taken for sequencing was peripheral blood. CDR3 DNA sequence: TGTGCCAGCAGCTTATCCCACAGGGCCGTTAGTGGCTACACCTTC. It encodes CASSLSHRAVSGYTF.